A single sample gave rise to the 5 T cell receptor beta chains below, sequenced in a study of blood T cell repertoires in COVID-19. Only in-frame clones appear in the TCRdb table, and some are missing; sequencing was by immunoSEQ multiplex PCR. The table records fewer than 350,000 clones, 70% to 90% of them present only once. Sequences were obtained from PBMCs or T cells enriched from blood (not recorded which). Source of these receptors: a woman aged 35 to 49 with acute COVID-19.

The rearrangement uses TRBV3-1 (or the pseudogene TRBV3-2) and TRBJ1-5; 7 positions match TRBD1. The V and J ends lost 4 bases and 0 bases, in that order; junction bases with no gene match: 6. The CDR3 consists of 16 residues. Germline V gives CDR1 LGHDT, CDR2 YNNKEL (reference sequence). DNA of the CDR3: TGTGCCAGCAGCCCTGGGACAGAGGTTAGCAATCAGCCCCAGCATTTT. This codes for CASSPGTEVSNQPQHF.

The V gene is TRBV5-5, the J gene TRBJ1-2; D uncertain. The germline CDR1 and CDR2 sequences are SGHKS and YYEKEE (reference sequence). The CDR3 extends over 12 amino acids. The germline V and J ends were trimmed by 0 bases and 6 bases, with 6 bases remaining between them. The DNA for the CDR3 is TGTGCCAGCAGCTTGGCGTTTGATGGCTACACCTTC. Amino acid sequence: CASSLAFDGYTF.

The chain joins TRBV7-8 to TRBJ1-4, with 8 bases aligning to TRBD1. Germline loops: CDR1 SGHVS, CDR2 FQNEAQ. The V gene end was trimmed by 2 bases and the J gene end by 7 bases; junction bases not matched to a gene: 18. The CDR3 extends over 19 amino acids. The CDR3 DNA sequence: TGTGCCAGCAGCTTAACTTATTGGTTTGGACAGGGCGGGGGTGAAAAACTGTTTTTT. It specifies CASSLTYWFGQGGGEKLFF.

This chain links TRBV7-2 with TRBJ2-5; the match to TRBD2 covers 8 bases. Germline V gives CDR1 SGHTA, CDR2 FQGNSA. The ends lost 3 bases at V and 2 bases at J; junction bases unmatched: 5. The CDR3 has 15 residues. The CDR3 DNA follows: TGTGCCAGCAGCTTTACTAGCGGTACACAAGAGACCCAGTACTTC. This gives the protein CASSFTSGTQETQYF.

The genes are TRBV19 and TRBJ2-7; 7 nucleotides agree with TRBD2. J lost 0 bases, V lost 3 bases, and 5 bases had no gene match. CDR3 length: 15 residues. Per the germline V gene, CDR1 is LNHDA and CDR2 is SQIVND (reference sequence). As DNA, the CDR3 is TGTGCCAGTAGTATCTCGGGGGACTACTCCTACGAGCAGTACTTC. Its protein is CASSISGDYSYEQYF.